The 5 T cell receptor beta chains below come from one sample, sequenced in a study of T cells in Graves' hyperthyroidism and ophthalmopathy. The TCR beta CDR3 regions underwent amplification using RNA transcripts as the source. Using the HTBI primer set, a first-round RT-PCR was run on the TCR CDR3. TCRdb called the multiplex PCR reads again in MiXCR, with one record for every CDR3 protein. There are more than 350,000 distinct CDR3 sequences in the sample; 15% occur only once, and approximately 19% lies in the top ten. The sample consisted of blood. These receptors were taken from a woman between 55 and 75 years old with Graves' ophthalmopathy.

This clonotype was counted only a few times. The V gene is TRBV5-1, the J gene TRBJ2-7; weak D call: TRBD1 (5 bases). The CDR3 has 15 amino acids. CDR1 SGHRS and CDR2 YFSETQ come from the germline V gene. The ends were cut back, 4 bases at V and 0 bases at J, with 14 bases in the middle. CDR3 loop: CASSLLGQGSYEQYF. CDR3 in DNA: TGCGCCAGCAGCCTCCTGGGGCAGGGCTCCTACGAGCAGTACTTC. The full variable domain, completed using reference TRBV5-1 and TRBJ2-7, is KAGVTQTPRYLIKTRGQQVTLSCSPISGHRSVSWYQQTPGQGLQFLFEYFSETQRNKGNFPGRFSGRQFSNSRSEMNVSTLELGDSALYLCASSLLGQGSYEQYFGPGTRLTVT.

This chain joins TRBV3-1 and TRBJ2-2; 13 bases are a match to TRBD2. Germline CDR1 and CDR2: LGHDT and YNNKEL (reference sequence). J gave up 6 bases and V 5 bases, and 3 bases lay outside the gene matches. The CDR3 sequence is 15 residues long. The CDR3 bases are TGTGCCAGCAGCGAGGGACTAGCGGGACCCGGGGAGCTGTTTTTT. As protein: CASSEGLAGPGELFF.

This clonotype was picked up a small number of times. V usage is TRBV27 and J usage is TRBJ2-1; TRBD2 agrees at 9 bases. Germline lookup yields CDR1 MNHEY and CDR2 SMNVEV (reference sequence). The CDR3 totals 15 residues. The V gene end was trimmed by 6 bases and the J gene end by 9 bases; junction bases not matched to a gene: 12. CDR3 sequence reads: CASRLYSGSSGEQFF. The CDR3 region has the DNA TGTGCCAGCAGACTCTATAGCGGGAGTAGTGGTGAGCAGTTCTTC.

Ten or more counts support this clonotype. V is TRBV12-3 or TRBV12-4 and J is TRBJ2-2, with D hard to call. This CDR3 has 15 amino acids. Trimming pared 3 bases from V and 0 bases from J, leaving 8 bases between. The CDR3 here is CASSFQAANTGELFF. CDR3 DNA sequence: TGTGCCAGCAGTTTTCAGGCCGCGAACACCGGGGAGCTGTTTTTT.

The chain has TRBV7-2 and TRBJ1-6; unclear D gene. Germline assignment: CDR1 SGHTA and CDR2 FQGNSA. The CDR3 loop spans 15 amino acids. V was cut by 2 bases and J by 7 bases, with 12 bases left in between. CDR3 DNA: TGTGCCAGCAGCTTAACTACAGTTGAAAATTCACCCCTCCACTTT. Translated: CASSLTTVENSPLHF.